A selection of T cell receptor beta chains follows, all from one sample in a study of shared T cell receptors in the human thymus. Assay used: immunoSEQ multiplex PCR; TCRdb lists only in-frame clones, some missing. The table records about 660,000 clones, 70% to 90% of them present only once. A further study also used this sample, focusing on human thymus T cells.

The sample was thymocytes. These receptors originate from a boy under three years old with a congenital heart defect. The CDR3 runs from the conserved cysteine through the conserved F or W. Fields, in order: J gene, D gene, clone size, V gene, CDR3 protein, CDR3 DNA. The D gene is left open where the match is weak. For some rows the clone size is stated as once, few or many, or as a class when expanded; others skip it.

j_gene: TRBJ2-7
d_gene: NA
abundance: NA
v_gene: TRBV14
CDR3aa: CASSQEMGRTYEQYF
CDR3nt: TGTGCCAGCAGCCAAGAAATGGGGAGGACCTACGAGCAGTACTTC

j_gene: TRBJ2-1
d_gene: TRBD2
abundance: NA
v_gene: TRBV7-2
CDR3aa: CASSFSGREGNEQFF
CDR3nt: TGTGCCAGCAGCTTTAGCGGGAGGGAAGGCAATGAGCAGTTCTTC

j_gene: TRBJ2-7
d_gene: TRBD2
abundance: NA
v_gene: TRBV27
CDR3aa: CASSLFVRTSPHEQYF
CDR3nt: TGTGCCAGCAGTTTATTCGTTCGGACTAGTCCCCACGAGCAGTACTTC

j_gene: TRBJ2-1
d_gene: TRBD1
abundance: NA
v_gene: TRBV6-1
CDR3aa: CATLSTGGTYNEQFF
CDR3nt: TGTGCCACCCTATCGACAGGGGGTACTTACAATGAGCAGTTCTTC

j_gene: TRBJ2-3
d_gene: TRBD2
abundance: NA
v_gene: TRBV19
CDR3aa: CASSIVAGGSTDTQYF
CDR3nt: TGTGCCAGTAGTATAGTAGCGGGAGGGAGTACAGATACGCAGTATTTT

j_gene: TRBJ2-1
d_gene: TRBD2
abundance: once
v_gene: TRBV27
CDR3aa: CASSLAAIPNEQFF
CDR3nt: TGTGCCAGCAGCCTAGCGGCCATCCCCAATGAGCAGTTCTTC

j_gene: TRBJ2-5
d_gene: TRBD1
abundance: NA
v_gene: TRBV9
CDR3aa: CASSDDRVGETQYF
CDR3nt: TGTGCCAGCAGCGATGACAGGGTAGGAGAGACCCAGTACTTC

j_gene: TRBJ2-3
d_gene: NA
abundance: NA
v_gene: TRBV7-8
CDR3aa: CASSCYRASTDTQYF
CDR3nt: TGTGCCAGCAGCTGCTACAGGGCTAGCACAGATACGCAGTATTTT

j_gene: TRBJ2-7
d_gene: TRBD2
abundance: NA
v_gene: TRBV13
CDR3aa: CASSLAGTSGSYEQYF
CDR3nt: TGTGCCAGCAGCTTAGCCGGGACTAGCGGGAGCTACGAGCAGTACTTC

j_gene: TRBJ1-5
d_gene: NA
abundance: NA
v_gene: TRBV18
CDR3aa: CASSPRQNNQPQHF
CDR3nt: TGTGCCAGCTCACCACGACAGAACAATCAGCCCCAGCATTTT

j_gene: TRBJ2-7
d_gene: TRBD2
abundance: NA
v_gene: TRBV29-1
CDR3aa: CSVGRLAGENYEQYF
CDR3nt: TGCAGCGTTGGCAGACTAGCGGGAGAGAACTACGAGCAGTACTTC

j_gene: TRBJ2-5
d_gene: NA
abundance: NA
v_gene: TRBV29-1
CDR3aa: CSVTEGQETQYF
CDR3nt: TGCAGCGTGACGGAGGGGCAAGAGACCCAGTACTTC

j_gene: TRBJ2-1
d_gene: TRBD1
abundance: NA
v_gene: TRBV11-2
CDR3aa: CASSTGQGAIGPYNEQFF
CDR3nt: TGTGCCAGCAGTACGGGACAGGGGGCGATTGGGCCCTACAATGAGCAGTTCTTC

j_gene: TRBJ1-5
d_gene: NA
abundance: NA
v_gene: TRBV2
CDR3aa: CASSVFRRGNQPQHF
CDR3nt: TGTGCCAGCAGTGTGTTCAGGCGGGGCAATCAGCCCCAGCATTTT

j_gene: TRBJ1-1
d_gene: NA
abundance: NA
v_gene: TRBV4-1
CDR3aa: CASSSKGLGAFF
CDR3nt: TGCGCCAGCAGCTCGAAGGGGTTGGGGGCTTTCTTT

j_gene: TRBJ2-7
d_gene: TRBD1
abundance: NA
v_gene: TRBV15
CDR3aa: CATSRAPGGQGAYEQYF
CDR3nt: TGTGCCACCAGCAGAGCCCCGGGGGGACAGGGGGCGTACGAGCAGTACTTC

j_gene: TRBJ2-5
d_gene: NA
abundance: NA
v_gene: TRBV7-7
CDR3aa: CASSSRVDVETQYF
CDR3nt: TGTGCCAGCAGCTCCCGGGTGGATGTGGAGACCCAGTACTTC

j_gene: TRBJ2-5
d_gene: TRBD2
abundance: NA
v_gene: TRBV4-1
CDR3aa: CASSQDLTSGYQETQYF
CDR3nt: TGCGCCAGCAGCCAAGATTTGACTAGCGGGTACCAAGAGACCCAGTACTTC

j_gene: TRBJ2-7
d_gene: TRBD2
abundance: NA
v_gene: TRBV27
CDR3aa: CASKGSGRYEQYF
CDR3nt: TGTGCCAGCAAGGGTAGCGGGAGGTACGAGCAGTACTTC

j_gene: TRBJ2-7
d_gene: NA
abundance: NA
v_gene: TRBV27
CDR3aa: CASSPTRVSRRIYEQYF
CDR3nt: TGTGCCAGCAGTCCGACCCGGGTATCTCGAAGGATCTACGAGCAGTACTTC

j_gene: TRBJ2-2
d_gene: NA
abundance: NA
v_gene: TRBV5-6
CDR3aa: CASSSRGGPWNTGELFF
CDR3nt: TGTGCCAGCAGCTCGCGCGGAGGGCCGTGGAACACCGGGGAGCTGTTTTTT

j_gene: TRBJ1-2
d_gene: NA
abundance: NA
v_gene: TRBV27
CDR3aa: CASSLSRPGESYGYTF
CDR3nt: TGTGCCAGCAGTTTATCGAGACCGGGGGAGAGCTATGGCTACACCTTC

j_gene: TRBJ2-5
d_gene: TRBD2
abundance: NA
v_gene: TRBV6-1
CDR3aa: CASSEAQLAGETQYF
CDR3nt: TGTGCCAGCAGTGAAGCGCAACTAGCGGGGGAGACCCAGTACTTC